Listed below are T cell receptor beta chains from one sample, sequenced in a study of PD-1 blockade in classical Hodgkin lymphoma. TCRdb's copy holds only in-frame clones and misses some; the assay was immunoSEQ multiplex PCR. The sample includes about 64,000 clones, roughly nine tenths of them seen just once. The input for sequencing was peripheral blood mononuclear cells (PBMCs), taken before the fourth cycle of nivolumab. The receptor source for this set is a human donor with classical Hodgkin lymphoma. CDR3s include the opening cysteine and the closing phenylalanine or tryptophan. A D gene is named only where the DNA matches it firmly. A row's size may be missing; if present it is once, few, many or a size class.

V gene	J gene	clone size	D gene	CDR3 DNA	CDR3 protein
TRBV28	TRBJ2-7	NA	TRBD1	TGTGCCAGCAGTCGACAGGGATACCCCTACGAGCAGTACTTC	CASSRQGYPYEQYF
TRBV19	TRBJ1-5	few	NA	TGTGCCAGTAGTTACTCGGGTGTTACACAGCCCCAGCATTTT	CASSYSGVTQPQHF
TRBV7-7	TRBJ2-2	NA	NA	TGTGCTAGCAGCTTAATCCTAGGGTCCACCGGGGAGCTGTTTTTT	CASSLILGSTGELFF
TRBV10-3	TRBJ2-2	NA	TRBD2	TGTGCCATCAGTCCGGGGGCCGGGGGGGCGAGGAACACCGGGGAGCTGTTTTTT	CAISPGAGGARNTGELFF
TRBV7-9	TRBJ2-1	once	TRBD2	TGTGCCAGCAGCAAAACTAGCGGACTCTACAATGAGCAGTTCTTC	CASSKTSGLYNEQFF
TRBV27	TRBJ2-7	once	TRBD1	TGTGCCAGCAGTTTAGGGGTAGGGGGGACAGGGGCCTACGAGCAGTACTTC	CASSLGVGGTGAYEQYF
TRBV27	TRBJ1-6	NA	NA	TGTGCCAGCAGTTTAGTGGGGCATAATTCACCCCTCCACTTT	CASSLVGHNSPLHF
TRBV5-1	TRBJ2-7	NA	TRBD1	TGCGCCAGCAGCTTGGAGGACAGGGCCGAGCAGTACTTC	CASSLEDRAEQYF
TRBV7-2	TRBJ1-1	NA	NA	TGTGCCAGCAGCTTATATTACAGGGTCGGCACTGAAGCTTTCTTT	CASSLYYRVGTEAFF
TRBV5-1	TRBJ2-7	NA	NA	TGCGCCAGCAGCTTGATAATCAGGGGCGAGCAGTACTTC	CASSLIIRGEQYF
TRBV4-1	TRBJ2-3	NA	NA	TGCGCCAGCAGCCAAGGCGGACGGAGCACAGATACGCAGTATTTT	CASSQGGRSTDTQYF
TRBV28	TRBJ2-7	NA	NA	TGTGCCAGCGGAAATATTCCGGGACGCATCTCCTACGAGCAGTACTTC	CASGNIPGRISYEQYF
TRBV11-3	TRBJ2-2	NA	NA	TGTGCCAGCAGCTTAACGGCATCCGGGGAGCTGTTTTTT	CASSLTASGELFF
TRBV5-6	TRBJ2-1	NA	NA	TGTGCCAGCAGCAGGGTCCCCTCCTACAATGAGCAGTTCTTC	CASSRVPSYNEQFF
TRBV2	TRBJ2-1	NA	NA	TGTGCCAGCAGTGAAACGGGAGTCATGAATGAGCAGTTCTTC	CASSETGVMNEQFF
TRBV5-6	TRBJ2-6	once	NA	TGTGCCAGCAGCTCAAGGTTGTCAGGAGCCAACGTCCTGACTTTC	CASSSRLSGANVLTF
TRBV19	TRBJ2-5	NA	NA	TGTGCCAGTAGTAATAGTGGGAGGACCCAGTACTTC	CASSNSGRTQYF